The 10 T cell receptor beta chains given below trace back to one sample, sequenced in a study of T cells in localized non-small cell lung cancer. Generated by immunoSEQ multiplex PCR, the TCRdb table keeps only in-frame clones and is missing some. The table has around 41,000 clones, about 86% seen once. Sequenced here: peripheral blood, sampled before any cancer treatment. The receptors derive from a woman aged 18-49 years with stage III lung adenocarcinoma.

The chain couples TRBV6-5 to TRBJ1-5; possible D gene TRBD1, 6 bases. This CDR3 spans 15 amino acids. V dropped 0 bases and J dropped 6 bases, with 12 bases sitting between them. Germline loops: CDR1 MNHEY, CDR2 SVGAGI. CDR3 nucleotides: TGTGCCAGCAGTTACTCGGGCAGGGGAGGTCAGCCCCAGCATTTT. This translates into CASSYSGRGGQPQHF.

This clone was counted once. Relative to the germline gene, one junction end is altered; a read error may explain this. The chain couples TRBV7-7 to TRBJ2-5; D possibly matches TRBD1 or TRBD2 (5 bases each). CDR1 SSHAT and CDR2 FNYEAQ come from the germline V gene (reference sequence). There are 12 residues in the CDR3. CDR3 in DNA: TGTGCTAGCAGTTCATCCGGGACGGATCAGTACTTC. Translation: CASSSSGTDQYF.

This clone occurred once. This chain uses TRBV9 with TRBJ1-2; 7 bases map to TRBD1. This CDR3 is 14 amino acids long. The germline V gene has CDR1 SGDLS and CDR2 YYNGEE. J was trimmed by 1 base and V by 0 bases; bases with no gene match: 0. The CDR3, as DNA: TGTGCCAGCAGCGTAGGACAGGGTAACTATGGCTACACCTTC. Protein: CASSVGQGNYGYTF.

The J gene is TRBJ2-2, the V gene TRBV30; a possible D gene is TRBD2 (5 bases). Germline V CDR1 and CDR2: GTSNPN, SVGIG (reference sequence). The V gene lost 2 bases and the J gene lost 8 bases, with 12 bases spanning the gap. The CDR3 has 13 residues. The CDR3 loop is CAWSPLAGGELFF. CDR3 bases: TGTGCCTGGAGTCCCCTAGCTGGAGGGGAGCTGTTTTTT.

This clone was recorded a few times. The chain combines TRBV10-3 with TRBJ2-5; 12 positions match TRBD2. There are 15 residues in the CDR3. Germline V gene data show CDR1 as ENHRY and CDR2 as SYGVKD. Trimming removed 4 bases from V and 5 bases from J; junction bases left unmatched: 5. CDR3 protein: CAISVSGLAGETQYF. CDR3 coding DNA: TGTGCCATCAGTGTGTCGGGACTAGCGGGTGAGACCCAGTACTTC.

The V gene is TRBV9, the J gene TRBJ2-1; D call uncertain. Germline V gene lookup returns CDR1 SGDLS and CDR2 YYNGEE. The CDR3 length is 14 residues. V lost 0 bases and J lost 6, with 10 bases in between. The CDR3 DNA sequence: TGTGCCAGCAGCGTAGCCCCAGACGGCAATGAGCAGTTCTTC. Residues: CASSVAPDGNEQFF.

This clone was detected only once. The chain links TRBV14 to TRBJ1-3; weak D call: TRBD1 (5 bases). The CDR3 has 17 amino acids. Trimming left V 2 bases short and J 0 bases short, with 14 bases between. The germline gives CDR1 SGHDN, CDR2 FVKESK. For the CDR3, the DNA is TGTGCCAGCAGCCAACTGACGGGGCGCGTCTCTGGAAACACCATATATTTT. It encodes CASSQLTGRVSGNTIYF.

The rearrangement joins TRBV9 to TRBJ2-7, with D possibly TRBD1 on 5 matching bases. CDR3 length: 15 amino acids. The germline V and J ends were trimmed by 3 bases and 2 bases, with 15 bases remaining between them. CDR1 is SGDLS and CDR2 is YYNGEE in the germline V gene. CDR3 region: CASSESPDRAYEQYF. The CDR3 region has the DNA TGTGCCAGCAGCGAGAGTCCAGACAGAGCCTACGAGCAGTACTTC.

This sequence joins TRBV2 and TRBJ2-4, with 7 positions matching TRBD1. The CDR3 loop spans 18 amino acids. CDR1 SNHLY and CDR2 FYNNEI come from the germline V gene. J lost 0 bases, V lost 7 bases, and 15 bases had no gene match. The DNA for the CDR3 is TGTGCCAGCAATAGGGGGCAGCAGAACATAATAGCCAAAAACATTCAGTACTTC. Amino acids: CASNRGQQNIIAKNIQYF.

This chain joins TRBV30 and TRBJ1-5, with 8 bases aligning to TRBD1. The germline V gene has CDR1 GTSNPN and CDR2 SVGIG (reference sequence). The CDR3 is 13 amino acids. V shed 8 bases, J shed 11 bases, and the junction held 14 bases outside the gene matches. The CDR3 loop reads CAIRRTGTIAQHF. The CDR3 DNA reads as TGTGCCATCCGTAGGACAGGGACGATAGCCCAGCATTTT.